This TCR beta chain was sequenced for a study of tumor-infiltrating lymphocytes in localized non-small cell lung cancer (dated by TCRdb to the early 2020s). General notes on the study: Patients whose samples were collected after neoadjuvant chemotherapy, as well as both smokers and never-smokers and several histologies, were included in the cohort. Resected tumor tissue and uninvolved lung tissue described as non-adjacent to the tumor were contributed by each patient, with both tissues obtained from the same patient. TCR sequencing was one of several integrated assays, alongside flow cytometry, multiplex immunofluorescence, RNA-seq, exome sequencing and proteomics, applied to the same patients. The overall ICON cohort comprised 150 surgical patients with localized non-small cell lung cancer whose tumors were resected. A total of 55 patients were part of the paired comparison of immunoSEQ T-cell fraction between tumor and uninvolved lung. The research as a whole found: Assay coverage varied across patients depending on available tissue quantity, so only a subset of the cohort had TCR sequencing. Because different pieces of the same tissue were used for different assays, technical variation could not be separated from intratumor heterogeneity. In line with immunofluorescence CD3 counts, TCRbeta sequencing supported higher T cell infiltration in tumors compared with uninvolved lung tissue. TCR-derived T-cell fraction did not differ between the flow cytometry-defined immunotypes IM1 (good prognosis) and IM2 (poor prognosis). Recurrence-free survival showed no association with tumor T-cell fraction measured by TCR sequencing (p = 0.61).

Enrollment in ICON was initiated in 2016, and the last patient was enrolled in 2018. A subcohort of some 80 patients provided fresh tumor and matched uninvolved tissue for in-depth immune analyses, with TCR sequencing among those analyses. TCR sequencing was performed on DNA isolated from bulk tissue, without cell sorting. V and J lose 6 bases and 7 bases, and a span of 10 bases separates them. CDR3 length: 12 amino acids, cysteine to phenylalanine. Only the CDR3 portion is preserved as DNA: 36 bases, with reading frame beginning at the first base. Looking up the germline V gene yields CDR1 MNHNS and CDR2 SASEGT. Regarding this clone: Its antigen remains unidentified. Per-nucleotide qualities are absent, and no much larger clonotype sits a single base away.

The T-cell fraction in tumor and uninvolved lung tissue was provided by TCR sequencing with the immunoSEQ assay. As for the original processing: In the survival analysis, patients were divided into a high T-cell fraction group (upper tertile) and a low T-cell fraction group (lower two tertiles), and the two groups were compared using a log-rank test. A signed-rank test was used to test differences in T-cell fraction between paired tumor and uninvolved lung samples. Here the immuneACCESS table is served through TCRdb, limited to in-frame sequences with V and J called. Missing clones are a known gap in these copies; in checked studies unresolved V genes cover under half, and the rest lacks a known reason. V, J and clone size derive from that table, while D and trimming were established from the DNA sequence. This sample has approximately 17,000 clones in its table, and approximately 70% of those were observed once. Approximately 4% of the sample is taken by the ten largest.

This receptor was taken from a human donor with non-small cell lung cancer. Sequencing was performed on lung tumor tissue. The chain couples TRBV6-1 to TRBJ2-1, and perhaps TRBD1 as D gene, on 6 matching bases. The bases read TGTGCCAGCAGCTACAGGGAAAATGAGCAGTTCTTC. The resulting protein is CASSYRENEQFF.